Here is one T cell receptor beta chain with its context. Its antigen is not identified. This may come from a read error, since a much larger clone is one base off. The V end was cut by 8 bases, the J end by 10 bases, with 15 bases between. The CDR3 is 12 residues long. CDR1 and CDR2 (germline): LGHDT, YNNKEL (reference sequence). This sample was taken from a study of T cells in Graves' hyperthyroidism and ophthalmopathy. Notes on the study in general: Before onset, by a median of 6.5 months, the model predicted ophthalmopathy. Researchers found most expanded thyroid clonotypes above 0.001 in blood as well.

In making diagnoses, clinical symptoms, serum thyroxine and TRAb, thyroid ultrasound and orbital computed tomography were all used. Amplified TCR beta CDR3 regions derived from RNA transcripts. First-round RT-PCR targeting the TCR CDR3 was performed with the HTBI primer set. Each CDR3 protein is one row after TCRdb ran MiXCR on the multiplex PCR reads. Counted here are around 600,000 distinct CDR3 sequences, more than 15% occurring once; the ten biggest clones make up around 7.3%. Material: blood. The chain recombines TRBV3-1 with TRBJ1-5; no reliable D call. This TCR derives from a woman aged 25-40 years with Graves' hyperthyroidism. DNA for the CDR3: TGTGCCAGCGGCCCCCGCAGTGGTCCCCAGCATTTT. This sequence encodes CASGPRSGPQHF.